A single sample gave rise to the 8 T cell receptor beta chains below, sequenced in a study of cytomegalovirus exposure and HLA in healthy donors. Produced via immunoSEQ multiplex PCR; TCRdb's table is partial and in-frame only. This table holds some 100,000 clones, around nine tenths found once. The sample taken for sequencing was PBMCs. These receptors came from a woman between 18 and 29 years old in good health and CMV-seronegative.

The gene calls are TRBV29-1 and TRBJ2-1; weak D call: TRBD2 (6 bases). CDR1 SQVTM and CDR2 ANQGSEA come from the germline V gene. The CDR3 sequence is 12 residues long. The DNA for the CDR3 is TGCACCGTAGGCGGGAAACCCAATGAGCAGTTCTTC. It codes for CTVGGKPNEQFF.

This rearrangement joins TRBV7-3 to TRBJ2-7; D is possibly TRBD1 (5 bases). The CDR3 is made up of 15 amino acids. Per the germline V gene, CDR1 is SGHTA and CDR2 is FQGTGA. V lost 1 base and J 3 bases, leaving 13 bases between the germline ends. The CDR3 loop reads CASSLRAGLGYEQYF. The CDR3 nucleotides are TGTGCCAGCAGCTTAAGGGCAGGGTTAGGCTACGAGCAGTACTTC.

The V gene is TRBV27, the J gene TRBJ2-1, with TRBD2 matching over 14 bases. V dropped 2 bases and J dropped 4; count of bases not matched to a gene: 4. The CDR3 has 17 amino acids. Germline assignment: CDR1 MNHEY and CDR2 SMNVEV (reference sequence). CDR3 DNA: TGTGCCAGCAGTTTACCGGGACTAGCGGGGGCTTACAATGAGCAGTTCTTC. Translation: CASSLPGLAGAYNEQFF.

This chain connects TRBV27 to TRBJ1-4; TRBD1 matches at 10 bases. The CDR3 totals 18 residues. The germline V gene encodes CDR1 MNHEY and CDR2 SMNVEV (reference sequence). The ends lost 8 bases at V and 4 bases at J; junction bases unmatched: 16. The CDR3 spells CASHPRGQGGRDNEKLFF. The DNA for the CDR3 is TGTGCCAGCCACCCCAGAGGACAGGGGGGAAGGGATAATGAAAAACTGTTTTTT.

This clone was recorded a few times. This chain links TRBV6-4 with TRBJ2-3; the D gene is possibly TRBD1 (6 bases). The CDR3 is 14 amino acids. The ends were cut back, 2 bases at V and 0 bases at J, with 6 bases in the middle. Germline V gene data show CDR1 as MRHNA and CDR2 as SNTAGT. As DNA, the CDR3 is TGTGCCAGCAGTGACAGGGGGAGCACAGATACGCAGTATTTT. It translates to CASSDRGSTDTQYF.

The CDR3 bases are TGTGCCAGCAGCCGGTCAGGGTGGAACTATGGCTACACCTTC. This gives the protein CASSRSGWNYGYTF. The chain carries TRBV14 and TRBJ1-2, with D perhaps matching TRBD1 (5 bases). Germline-derived CDR1 and CDR2 are SGHDN and FVKESK. The CDR3 is 14 amino acids. Trimming left V 4 bases short and J 2 bases short, with 11 bases between.

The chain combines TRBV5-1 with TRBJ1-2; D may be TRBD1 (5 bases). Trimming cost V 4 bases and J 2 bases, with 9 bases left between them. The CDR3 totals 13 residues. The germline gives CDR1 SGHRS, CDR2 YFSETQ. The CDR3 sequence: CASSRGANYGYTF. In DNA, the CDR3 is TGCGCCAGCAGCAGGGGTGCCAACTATGGCTACACCTTC.

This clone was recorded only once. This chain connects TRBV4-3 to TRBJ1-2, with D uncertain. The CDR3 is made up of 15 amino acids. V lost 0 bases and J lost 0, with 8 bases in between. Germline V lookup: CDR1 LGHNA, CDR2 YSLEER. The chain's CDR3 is CASSQDGRANYGYTF. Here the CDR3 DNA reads TGCGCCAGCAGCCAAGATGGTCGAGCTAACTATGGCTACACCTTC.